These 5 T cell receptor beta chains were sequenced from one sample in a study of blood T cell repertoires in COVID-19 (dated by TCRdb to the early 2020s). To prepare the library, the immunoSEQ multiplex PCR assay was applied. The table comes from immuneACCESS by way of TCRdb, which keeps in-frame sequences with V and J called. Part of the clones is missing from these tables; in studies checked, under half for an unresolved V gene and the rest for unknown reasons. The table for this sample lists about 180,000 clones; about 72% of them were counted only once. The top ten clones comprise approximately 15% of the sample. The sequenced sample consisted of PBMCs or T cells enriched from blood (not recorded which). These receptors were obtained from a woman aged 45-60 years who had recovered from COVID-19.

V gene TRBV7-6 combines with J gene TRBJ1-1, with D hard to call. Looked up from germline, CDR1 is SGHVS and CDR2 is FNYEAQ. V lost 6 bases and J 5 bases, leaving 16 bases between the germline ends. The CDR3 length is 14 residues. The CDR3 DNA reads as TGTGCCAGCAGGTTGACTGCCACGAGGACTGAAGCTTTCTTT. Residues: CASRLTATRTEAFF.

This clone came up a few times. This chain uses TRBV11-2 with TRBJ2-5, with D perhaps TRBD2 (6 bases). With 6 bases removed from V and 2 bases from J, the gap between germline ends came to 16 bases. There are 15 residues in the CDR3. Germline CDR1 is SGHAT and CDR2 is FQNNGV. Here the CDR3 reads CASSHTRDLQETQYF. CDR3 coding DNA: TGTGCCAGCAGTCACACTCGGGACTTACAAGAGACCCAGTACTTC. Using reference TRBV11-2 and TRBJ2-5 for the parts outside the CDR3, the full variable domain is EAGVAQSPRYKIIEKRQSVAFWCNPISGHATLYWYQQILGQGPKLLIQFQNNGVVDDSQLPKDRFSAERLKGVDSTLKIQPAKLEDSAVYLCASSHTRDLQETQYFGPGTRLLVL.

This clone came up a few times. The chain joins TRBV7-8 to TRBJ2-7; 14 bases match TRBD2. The CDR3 sequence is 16 residues long. Trimming removed 5 bases from V and 4 bases from J; junction bases left unmatched: 7. Germline lookup yields CDR1 SGHVS and CDR2 FQNEAQ. DNA of the CDR3: TGTGCCAGCAGCCCCGGGACTAGCGGGAGTGGTTACGAGCAGTACTTC. Protein sequence: CASSPGTSGSGYEQYF. Filled out from reference TRBV7-8 and TRBJ2-7, the complete variable domain reads GAGVSQSPRYKVAKRGQDVALRCDPISGHVSLFWYQQALGQGPEFLTYFQNEAQLDKSGLPSDRFFAERPEGSVSTLKIQRTQQEDSAVYLCASSPGTSGSGYEQYFGPGTRLTVT.

The rearrangement uses TRBV27 and TRBJ1-6; D is ambiguous. CDR1 MNHEY and CDR2 SMNVEV come from the germline V gene (reference sequence). CDR3 size: 14 residues. V was shortened by 8 bases and J by 4 bases, with 12 bases between the two germline ends. CDR3 loop: CASQSAGYNSPLHF. CDR3 DNA sequence: TGTGCCAGCCAATCAGCAGGTTATAATTCACCCCTCCACTTT.

The chain carries TRBV28 and TRBJ1-3, with unresolved D. The CDR3 contains 14 residues. Deletions cut 1 base from V and 4 bases from J, with 8 bases between. Per the germline V gene, CDR1 is MDHEN and CDR2 is SYDVKM. As DNA, the CDR3 is TGTGCCAGCAGTTTATCGGTCAGGGGAAACACCATATATTTT. Encoded protein: CASSLSVRGNTIYF.